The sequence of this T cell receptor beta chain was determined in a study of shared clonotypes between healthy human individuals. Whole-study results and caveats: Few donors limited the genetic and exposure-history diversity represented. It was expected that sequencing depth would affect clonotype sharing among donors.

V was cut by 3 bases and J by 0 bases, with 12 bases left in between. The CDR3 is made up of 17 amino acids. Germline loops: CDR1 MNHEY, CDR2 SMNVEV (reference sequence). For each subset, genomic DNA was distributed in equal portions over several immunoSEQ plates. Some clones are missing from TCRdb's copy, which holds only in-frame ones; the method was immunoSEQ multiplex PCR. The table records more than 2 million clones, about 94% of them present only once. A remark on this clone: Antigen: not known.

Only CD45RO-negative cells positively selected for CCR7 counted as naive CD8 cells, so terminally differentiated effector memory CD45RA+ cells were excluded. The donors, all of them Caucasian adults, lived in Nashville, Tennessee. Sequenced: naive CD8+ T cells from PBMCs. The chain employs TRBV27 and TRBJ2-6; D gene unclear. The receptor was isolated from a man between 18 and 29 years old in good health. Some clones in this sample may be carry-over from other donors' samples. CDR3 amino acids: CASSLLQGSSGANVLTF. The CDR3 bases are TGTGCCAGCAGTTTGCTACAAGGTAGCTCTGGGGCCAACGTCCTGACTTTC.